Listed here are 27 T cell receptor beta chains from one sample, sequenced in a study of T cell responses to AZD1222 COVID-19 vaccine. Assay used: immunoSEQ multiplex PCR; TCRdb lists only in-frame clones, some missing. This listing includes 150,000 or so clones. Sequencing was done on a sample of peripheral blood. The receptor set was obtained from an adult in good health.

The V gene is TRBV28, the J gene TRBJ1-5; D is undetermined. The CDR3 extends over 12 amino acids. V gave up 6 bases and J gave up 5 bases, with 8 bases separating them. CDR1 and CDR2 (germline): MDHEN, SYDVKM. DNA of the CDR3: TGTGCCAGCAGCAAGAATCATCAGCCCCAGCATTTT. Its translation is CASSKNHQPQHF.

This chain connects TRBV2 to TRBJ2-6; no reliable D call. The CDR3 consists of 16 residues. V lost 7 bases to trimming and J lost 4 bases, with 17 bases between them. CDR1 is SNHLY and CDR2 is FYNNEI in the germline V gene. The CDR3 coding sequence is TGTGCCAGCACCCCGATAAGGGTCTCCGGGGCCAACGTCCTGACTTTC. Translated: CASTPIRVSGANVLTF.

The CDR3 protein is CASSLGRGASQYF. CDR3 DNA sequence: TGTGCCAGCAGCTTAGGACGGGGTGCGTCCCAGTACTTC. V gene TRBV7-9 combines with J gene TRBJ2-5; a weak D match, TRBD2 (5 bases). The V and J ends lost 1 base and 9 bases respectively, with 12 bases between them. This CDR3 has 13 amino acids. Looked up from germline, CDR1 is SEHNR and CDR2 is FQNEAQ (reference sequence).

The chain uses TRBV7-2 and TRBJ1-1; 7 nucleotides line up with TRBD1. The CDR3 spans 14 residues. Germline-derived CDR1 and CDR2 are SGHTA and FQGNSA. J lost 8 bases, V lost 4 bases, and 10 bases had no gene match. As DNA, the CDR3 is TGTGCCAGCAGCTCGACCAAGGACAGGATCGAAGCTTTCTTT. Amino acids: CASSSTKDRIEAFF.

The chain carries TRBV12-5 and TRBJ1-1; the match to TRBD1 covers 7 bases. This CDR3 is built from 14 residues. CDR1 LGHNT and CDR2 FRNRAP come from the germline V gene. After removal of 6 bases from V and 0 bases from J, the junction contained 4 bases not matched to a gene. CDR3 region: CASGTGIVNTEAFF. CDR3 in DNA: TGTGCTAGTGGGACAGGGATTGTGAACACTGAAGCTTTCTTT.

The rearrangement uses TRBV9 and TRBJ1-3, with 8 positions matching TRBD1. The germline V gene encodes CDR1 SGDLS and CDR2 YYNGEE. The CDR3 contains 16 residues. The trim removed 3 bases at V and 0 bases at J, leaving 5 bases unmatched. The CDR3 here is CASSAGQGVSGNTIYF. CDR3 nucleotide sequence: TGTGCCAGCAGCGCCGGACAGGGAGTCTCTGGAAACACCATATATTTT.

This chain joins TRBV28 and TRBJ1-5; TRBD1 matches at 7 bases. Germline CDR1 MDHEN, CDR2 SYDVKM. CDR3 length: 15 amino acids. The ends lost 9 bases at V and 3 bases at J; junction bases unmatched: 11. In DNA, the CDR3 is TGTGCCAGTCTCCCGGGACAGAGCTACAATCAGCCCCAGCATTTT. Residues: CASLPGQSYNQPQHF. Full variable domain (missing parts from reference TRBV28 and TRBJ1-5): DVKVTQSSRYLVKRTGEKVFLECVQDMDHENMFWYRQDPGLGLRLIYFSYDVKMKEKGDIPEGYSVSREKKERFSLILESASTNQTSMYLCASLPGQSYNQPQHFGDGTRLSIL.

The chain links TRBV11-2 to TRBJ1-3, with D tentatively TRBD1 (5 bases). CDR1 is SGHAT and CDR2 is FQNNGV in the germline V gene. The CDR3 contains 15 residues. Trimming cost V 3 bases and J 3 bases, with 12 bases left between them. Written as DNA, the CDR3 is TGTGCCAGCAGCTTTGAGAGGGGACGTGGAAACACCATATATTTT. It is translated as CASSFERGRGNTIYF.

V gene TRBV4-1 combines with J gene TRBJ2-2; D remains unclear. V dropped 1 base and J dropped 3 bases, with 6 bases sitting between them. Germline V gene lookup returns CDR1 MGHRA and CDR2 YSYEKL. The CDR3 spans 14 residues. The CDR3 spells CASSQGSHTGELFF. CDR3 bases: TGCGCCAGCAGCCAAGGGTCTCACACCGGGGAGCTGTTTTTT.

The genes are TRBV4-2 and TRBJ2-3; 8 bases line up with TRBD2. This CDR3 has 21 residues. Germline CDR1 and CDR2: LGHNA and YNFKEQ. Trimming took 3 bases from V and 2 from J; bases not matched to a gene: 22. CDR3 sequence reads: CASSQDSGGGGTYPSTDTQYF. The DNA of the CDR3 is TGTGCCAGCAGCCAGGACTCGGGGGGGGGCGGAACCTACCCTTCCACAGATACGCAGTATTTT.

V usage is TRBV27 and J usage is TRBJ1-1, with D possibly being TRBD1 (5 bases). Trimming removed 3 bases from V and 7 bases from J, with 9 bases in between. Per germline, CDR1 MNHEY and CDR2 SMNVEV (reference sequence). This CDR3 spans 12 amino acids. The DNA for the CDR3 is TGTGCCAGCAGTTTTCCCGGGGGTGAAGCTTTCTTT. This encodes CASSFPGGEAFF.

The J gene is TRBJ2-7, the V gene TRBV4-2; 9 bases agree with TRBD2. CDR1 and CDR2 from the germline V gene are LGHNA and YNFKEQ. Trimming took 1 base from V and 2 from J; bases not matched to a gene: 3. The CDR3 loop spans 15 amino acids. The CDR3 DNA sequence: TGTGCCAGCAGCCAAGGCGGGGGGGCAGCCTACGAGCAGTACTTC. Protein product: CASSQGGGAAYEQYF.

V and J are TRBV9 and TRBJ1-2; D may be TRBD1 (5 bases). Trimming took off 0 bases at V and 1 base at J, with 7 bases between the two ends. The CDR3 is 14 residues long. Germline CDR1 is SGDLS and CDR2 is YYNGEE. The chain's CDR3 is CASSVGGSNYGYTF. In DNA form, the CDR3 reads TGTGCCAGCAGCGTAGGGGGGAGTAACTATGGCTACACCTTC.

V and J are TRBV5-1 and TRBJ2-7; the match to TRBD1 covers 7 bases. CDR1 and CDR2 (germline): SGHRS, YFSETQ. The V and J ends lost 2 bases and 2 bases, in that order; junction bases with no gene match: 4. CDR3 length: 14 residues. The chain's CDR3 is CASSLRQGTYEQYF. In DNA form, the CDR3 reads TGCGCCAGCAGCTTACGACAGGGCACCTACGAGCAGTACTTC. Looking up the rest from reference TRBV5-1 and TRBJ2-7 gives the full variable domain: KAGVTQTPRYLIKTRGQQVTLSCSPISGHRSVSWYQQTPGQGLQFLFEYFSETQRNKGNFPGRFSGRQFSNSRSEMNVSTLELGDSALYLCASSLRQGTYEQYFGPGTRLTVT.

The V gene is TRBV7-8, the J gene TRBJ1-4, with D uncertain. V lost 5 bases and J 5 bases, leaving 15 bases between the germline ends. Germline values: CDR1 SGHVS, CDR2 FQNEAQ. The CDR3 covers 15 residues. CDR3 nucleotides: TGTGCCAGCAGCACTTACGACATGGGCAATGAAAAACTGTTTTTT. It specifies CASSTYDMGNEKLFF.

The rearrangement links TRBV5-1 to TRBJ2-1; 9 nucleotides match TRBD1. The CDR3 consists of 15 residues. V trimming: 5 bases; J trimming: 1 base; junction bases outside the gene matches: 4. Germline CDR1 is SGHRS and CDR2 is YFSETQ. The CDR3 nucleotides are TGCGCCAGCAGGGAGGGGACAGGGTCCTACAATGAGCAGTTCTTC. Translation: CASREGTGSYNEQFF.

V gene TRBV9 combines with J gene TRBJ2-5; TRBD1 matches at 9 bases. With V trimmed by 4 bases and J by 7 bases, 14 bases remained unmatched. This CDR3 is 16 amino acids long. CDR1 is SGDLS and CDR2 is YYNGEE in the germline V gene. In DNA, the CDR3 is TGTGCCAGCAGCCCACAAGCGGGACAGGGATATGGGACCCAGTACTTC. As protein: CASSPQAGQGYGTQYF.

The rearrangement uses TRBV5-4 and TRBJ1-2; 7 nucleotides agree with TRBD1. This CDR3 has 15 amino acids. The junction had 19 bases not matched to a gene; V was cut back by 9 bases and J by 8 bases. Looked up from germline, CDR1 is SGHNT and CDR2 is YYREEE (reference sequence). The CDR3 coding sequence is TGTGCCACCAAAACAGGAGGGGGCTCTGGGCAGGGCTACACCTTC. This sequence encodes CATKTGGGSGQGYTF.

This chain joins TRBV6-2 or TRBV6-3 and TRBJ1-1; D possibly corresponds to TRBD1 (6 bases). Trimming removed 0 bases at V and 1 base at J, with 9 bases between. The CDR3 consists of 15 residues. The germline CDR1 and CDR2 sequences are MNHEY and SVGEGT. The CDR3: CASSYSETGNTEAFF. Written as DNA, the CDR3 is TGTGCCAGCAGTTACTCGGAGACAGGGAACACTGAAGCTTTCTTT.

J is TRBJ2-5 and V is TRBV19; the D is unclear. CDR3 length: 13 residues. Trimming left V 5 bases short and J 5 bases short, with 12 bases between. Looked up from germline, CDR1 is LNHDA and CDR2 is SQIVND (reference sequence). The CDR3 sequence is CASSRRRVETQYF. The DNA of the CDR3 is TGTGCCAGTAGTCGGCGCCGGGTCGAGACCCAGTACTTC.

Remarks on this clone: Other DNA sequences of this sample code for an identical CDR3. V is TRBV5-1 and J is TRBJ2-1; D uncertain. Germline lookup yields CDR1 SGHRS and CDR2 YFSETQ. This CDR3 has 13 residues. Trimming shortened V by 0 bases and J by 0 bases, and 1 base separated the two germline ends. The CDR3 nucleotides are TGCGCCAGCAGCTTGGACTCCTACAATGAGCAGTTCTTC. Its protein product is CASSLDSYNEQFF.

The rearrangement links TRBV28 to TRBJ1-3; D unclear. Deletions cut 3 bases from V and 0 bases from J, with 15 bases between. Germline V gene sequence: CDR1 MDHEN, CDR2 SYDVKM. The length of the CDR3 is 17 residues. Here the CDR3 reads CASSFGSPPLSGNTIYF. The CDR3 nucleotides read TGTGCCAGCAGTTTCGGGTCTCCACCACTCTCTGGAAACACCATATATTTT.

A remark on this clone: In the same sample, other DNA sequences code for this CDR3. The V gene is TRBV7-3, the J gene TRBJ1-1, with D unclear. Germline loops: CDR1 SGHTA, CDR2 FQGTGA. V was pared by 3 bases and J by 0 bases, with 8 bases between. This CDR3 spans 14 amino acids. CDR3 nucleotides: TGTGCCAGCAGCTTGGGCGGAGTGAACACTGAAGCTTTCTTT. Protein: CASSLGGVNTEAFF.

The CDR3 DNA follows: TGTGCCAGCAGTCCGCACACTACAGTCAACACTGAAGCTTTCTTT. Protein product: CASSPHTTVNTEAFF. The gene calls are TRBV28 and TRBJ1-1, with D unclear. Germline CDR1 is MDHEN and CDR2 is SYDVKM. The CDR3 has 15 amino acids. The V end lost 5 bases, the J end lost 2 bases, and 15 bases lay between the germline ends.

The rearrangement uses TRBV4-3 and TRBJ1-1; D is unresolved. V lost 1 base and J 0 bases, leaving 12 bases between the germline ends. CDR1 and CDR2 from the germline V gene are LGHNA and YSLEER. This CDR3 has 16 residues. The CDR3 DNA reads as TGCGCCAGCAGCCAAGGATCGTACCTAATGAACACTGAAGCTTTCTTT. Translated: CASSQGSYLMNTEAFF.

The chain joins TRBV3-1 (or the pseudogene TRBV3-2) to TRBJ1-2; D gene uncertain. V was pared by 0 bases and J by 4 bases, with 6 bases between. CDR3 length: 13 residues. Germline V gene data show CDR1 as LGHDT and CDR2 as YNNKEL (reference sequence). Here the CDR3 DNA reads TGTGCCAGCAGCCAAGATGTGGCCTATGGCTACACCTTC. Its protein is CASSQDVAYGYTF.

This chain connects TRBV10-3 to TRBJ2-5; D is possibly TRBD2 (6 bases). The germline V gene encodes CDR1 ENHRY and CDR2 SYGVKD. The CDR3 has 15 residues. Trimming shortened V by 6 bases and J by 1 base, and 15 bases separated the two germline ends. CDR3 DNA: TGTGCCATCAGGGAGGGCACTCGGGGCCAAGAGACCCAGTACTTC. Protein product: CAIREGTRGQETQYF.